This TCR beta chain derives from a study of immune evolution from preneoplasia to lung adenocarcinoma. Turning to the study itself: HLA loss of heterozygosity: 5.5% to 8.5% AIS, roughly 15% MIA, about 35% ADC, none AAH.

Repertoires were generated with immunoSEQ multiplex PCR, while TCRdb's copy carries only in-frame clones and drops some. The sample lists several thousand clones, less than 80% occurring once. H&E slides confirmed each diagnosis, reviewed by two pathologists independently. The receptor's source is a person between 60 and 80 years old with lung adenocarcinoma. Sequenced sample: FFPE lung adenocarcinoma in situ tissue.

CDR3 coding DNA: TGTGCCAGCAACCAAAATGGAGGGAAGGGGGAGACCCAGTACTTC. Its translation is CASNQNGGKGETQYF. The J gene is TRBJ2-5, the V gene TRBV9; D perhaps matches TRBD2 (6 bases). V was pared by 6 bases and J by 5 bases, with 20 bases between. The CDR3 contains 15 residues. CDR1 SGDLS and CDR2 YYNGEE come from the germline V gene.